Detailed here is one TCR beta chain. This sample is drawn from a study of cytomegalovirus exposure and HLA in healthy donors. Profiling relied on immunoSEQ multiplex PCR, and the TCRdb table lists in-frame clones only, not all of them. The table has some 150,000 clones, around 90% seen once. Germline assignment: CDR1 SQVTM and CDR2 ANQGSEA. This CDR3 has 11 residues. Losses at the gene ends were 6 bases for V and 8 bases for J; bases not matched to a gene: 4. The sequencing sample was made of PBMCs. The chain carries TRBV29-1 and TRBJ1-2; the match to TRBD1 covers 9 bases. This clonotype originated in a woman under 30 in good health and CMV-seropositive. The CDR3 loop is CSVGTGLGYTF. The CDR3 DNA reads as TGCAGCGTCGGGACAGGGCTGGGCTACACCTTC.